This entry lists 29 T cell receptor beta chains sequenced from one sample in a study of blood T cell repertoires in COVID-19. Here immunoSEQ multiplex PCR was the method, and the copy in TCRdb shows in-frame clones only, minus some. In the table there are tens of thousands of clones, 75% to 90% of which are singletons. Sequenced: peripheral blood. Receptors originate from an elderly woman with active COVID-19.

The chain joins TRBV4-2 to TRBJ1-1, with 7 nucleotides matching TRBD1. V shed 4 bases and J 11 bases; nucleotides not matched to a gene: 22. The germline V gene has CDR1 LGHNA and CDR2 YNFKEQ. CDR3 length equals 17 residues. CDR3 loop: CASSRIKGWPGRQGAFF. In nucleotides, the CDR3 is TGTGCCAGCAGCCGGATAAAGGGGTGGCCTGGTCGACAGGGTGCTTTCTTT.

V is TRBV6-5 and J is TRBJ2-2; D is undetermined. CDR3 length: 13 amino acids. Germline CDR1 reads MNHEY; CDR2 reads SVGAGI. V was clipped by 7 bases and J by 4 bases, with 10 bases between them. The DNA of the CDR3 is TGTGCCAGCACAGTAACGTCCACCGGGGAGCTGTTTTTT. Its translation: CASTVTSTGELFF.

The chain links TRBV4-1 to TRBJ1-2; 8 nucleotides line up with TRBD1. The germline gives CDR1 MGHRA, CDR2 YSYEKL. The trim removed 1 base at V and 1 base at J, leaving 11 bases unmatched. This CDR3 has 18 amino acids. The CDR3 here is CASSQVLQGALLNYGYTF. CDR3 DNA sequence: TGCGCCAGCAGCCAAGTCCTCCAGGGGGCCCTACTTAACTATGGCTACACCTTC.

The chain recombines TRBV4-2 with TRBJ2-5, with 13 bases aligning to TRBD2. The germline V gene encodes CDR1 LGHNA and CDR2 YNFKEQ. The CDR3 runs 18 residues. V dropped 0 bases and J dropped 4; count of bases not matched to a gene: 8. The CDR3: CASSQELAGGPIAETQYF. CDR3 DNA: TGTGCCAGCAGCCAAGAACTAGCGGGAGGGCCAATTGCAGAGACCCAGTACTTC.

V and J are TRBV7-9 and TRBJ2-7; TRBD2 aligns across 7 bases. From germline, CDR1 is SEHNR and CDR2 FQNEAQ (reference sequence). Trimming cost V 5 bases and J 1 base; bases outside gene matches: 5. The CDR3 loop spans 14 amino acids. The CDR3 reads CASSRSSGSYEQYF. DNA for the CDR3: TGTGCCAGCAGCCGATCTAGCGGTTCCTACGAGCAGTACTTC. Looking up the rest from reference TRBV7-9 and TRBJ2-7 gives the full variable domain: DTGVSQNPRHKITKRGQNVTFRCDPISEHNRLYWYRQTLGQGPEFLTYFQNEAQLEKSRLLSDRFSAERPKGSFSTLEIQRTEQGDSAMYLCASSRSSGSYEQYFGPGTRLTVT.

This clone was counted once. The chain links TRBV12-5 to TRBJ1-1; unclear D gene. CDR1 and CDR2 from the germline V gene are LGHNT and FRNRAP. The CDR3 runs to 13 residues. Trimming took off 2 bases at V and 2 bases at J, with 6 bases between the two ends. The CDR3 region has the DNA TGTGCTAGTGGTTTGACAGCCAACACTGAAGCTTTCTTT. Translating it yields CASGLTANTEAFF.

J is TRBJ1-3 and V is TRBV5-1, with D unclear. There are 15 residues in the CDR3. The V gene's germline CDR1 is SGHRS and CDR2 YFSETQ. Trimming left V 0 bases short and J 0 bases short, with 7 bases between. The CDR3 protein is CASSLDGVSGNTIYF. The CDR3, as DNA: TGCGCCAGCAGCTTGGATGGAGTCTCTGGAAACACCATATATTTT.

The V call is TRBV11-1, the J call TRBJ2-5; 11 bases are a match to TRBD2. Trimming at V came to 5 bases and at J to 9 bases, leaving 14 bases not matched to a gene. Germline assignment: CDR1 SGHAT and CDR2 FQDESV (reference sequence). This CDR3 comprises 16 residues. In DNA form, the CDR3 reads TGTGCCAGCAGCGCAGAAGGGACTAGCGGCCGGGCGGCCCAGTACTTC. This sequence encodes CASSAEGTSGRAAQYF. Full variable domain (remainder filled in from reference TRBV11-1 and TRBJ2-5): EAEVAQSPRYKITEKSQAVAFWCDPISGHATLYWYRQILGQGPELLVQFQDESVVDDSQLPKDRFSAERLKGVDSTLKIQPAELGDSAMYLCASSAEGTSGRAAQYFGPGTRLLVL.

The chain has TRBV19 and TRBJ2-3; possible D gene TRBD1, 5 bases. The CDR3 totals 17 residues. Trimming left V 1 base short and J 0 bases short, with 14 bases between. From germline, CDR1 is LNHDA and CDR2 SQIVND (reference sequence). This CDR3 reads CASSIALRQTSTDTQYF. DNA for the CDR3: TGTGCCAGTAGTATAGCGCTCAGACAGACTAGCACAGATACGCAGTATTTT.

This chain connects TRBV5-1 to TRBJ1-2, with TRBD1 as a possible D gene (6 bases). V lost 4 bases to trimming and J lost 7 bases, with 20 bases between them. Germline CDR1 reads SGHRS; CDR2 reads YFSETQ. The CDR3 contains 15 residues. The CDR3 here is CASSGGWTATPGYTF. DNA for the CDR3: TGCGCCAGCAGCGGGGGTTGGACAGCCACCCCTGGCTACACCTTC.

CDR3 in amino acids: CASSPLQGIYGYTF. The CDR3 coding sequence is TGTGCCAGCTCACCACTACAGGGGATCTATGGCTACACCTTC. This sequence joins TRBV18 and TRBJ1-2; 7 positions agree with TRBD1. CDR3 length: 14 residues. Germline assignment: CDR1 KGHSH and CDR2 LQKENI. The V and J ends lost 1 base and 4 bases, in that order; junction bases with no gene match: 3.

This clone is a singleton in its sample. The chain couples TRBV11-2 to TRBJ2-7, with 12 bases matching TRBD2. V shed 5 bases, J shed 3 bases, and the junction held 8 bases outside the gene matches. Germline CDR1 reads SGHAT; CDR2 reads FQNNGV. The CDR3 totals 16 residues. This chain's CDR3 is CASSLGLAGTIYEQYF. Here the CDR3 DNA reads TGTGCCAGCAGCCTCGGACTAGCGGGAACAATCTACGAGCAGTACTTC.

The chain joins TRBV15 to TRBJ2-1; D perhaps matches TRBD2 (6 bases). Trimming stripped 8 bases from V and 5 bases from J, with 13 bases between. This CDR3 contains 13 residues. Germline-derived CDR1 and CDR2 are LNHNV and YYDKDF (reference sequence). CDR3 sequence reads: CATSSGENNEQFF. The CDR3 bases are TGTGCCACCTCCTCGGGAGAAAACAATGAGCAGTTCTTC.

This clone was observed once. The gene calls are TRBV29-1 and TRBJ2-2; D ambiguous. Germline values: CDR1 SQVTM, CDR2 ANQGSEA. V lost 7 bases, J lost 4 bases, and 7 bases lay in between. This CDR3 region has 11 residues. Here the CDR3 reads CSADGTGELFF. CDR3 DNA: TGCAGCGCGGACGGCACCGGGGAGCTGTTTTTT.

In its sample, this clone was seen once. V and J are TRBV2 and TRBJ2-7; tentative D call: TRBD2 (5 bases). Trimming shortened V by 6 bases and J by 3 bases, and 9 bases separated the two germline ends. Looked up from germline, CDR1 is SNHLY and CDR2 is FYNNEI. The CDR3 is made up of 12 amino acids. CDR3 amino acids: CASSLEGYEQYF. DNA for the CDR3: TGTGCCAGCAGCTTAGAGGGCTACGAGCAGTACTTC.

The rearrangement joins TRBV9 to TRBJ2-3, with D unresolved. V lost 2 bases and J lost 3, with 7 bases in between. The CDR3 contains 13 residues. Germline lookup yields CDR1 SGDLS and CDR2 YYNGEE. The CDR3 spells CASSVQATDTQYF. The CDR3 DNA is TGTGCCAGCAGCGTCCAGGCAACAGATACGCAGTATTTT.

This clone showed up just once. This chain uses TRBV7-6 with TRBJ1-6, with TRBD1 matching over 8 bases. Germline values: CDR1 SGHVS, CDR2 FNYEAQ. With 4 bases clipped from V and 9 bases from J, the junction kept 14 bases outside the gene matches. This CDR3 is 17 amino acids long. The CDR3 reads CASSSPGGRGQSSPLHF. In nucleotides, the CDR3 is TGTGCCAGCAGCTCGCCGGGAGGCAGGGGGCAGAGTTCACCCCTCCACTTT.

This sequence joins TRBV5-1 and TRBJ2-3, with a tentative D call TRBD1 (6 bases). The CDR3 covers 15 residues. The V gene lost 0 bases and the J gene lost 4 bases, with 12 bases spanning the gap. Germline assignment: CDR1 SGHRS and CDR2 YFSETQ. The CDR3 nucleotides read TGCGCCAGCAGCTTGGCCCCACAGGGTGCAGATACGCAGTATTTT. This sequence encodes CASSLAPQGADTQYF.

This chain connects TRBV7-9 to TRBJ2-7; TRBD1 aligns across 11 bases. This CDR3 has 13 amino acids. Germline values: CDR1 SEHNR, CDR2 FQNEAQ (reference sequence). The ends lost 5 bases at V and 6 bases at J; junction bases unmatched: 3. The CDR3 DNA is TGTGCCAGCAGCCACGGGACAGGGGGCGAGCAGTACTTC. It codes for CASSHGTGGEQYF.

Concerning this clone: The same CDR3 arises from other DNA sequences in this sample as well. The chain combines TRBV5-3 with TRBJ2-7; D might be TRBD1 (5 bases). TRBV5-3 is marked as an open reading frame, function uncertain. This CDR3 has 14 residues. Trimming pared 1 base from V and 0 bases from J, leaving 8 bases between. CDR3 bases: TGTGCCAGAAGCTTGTGGACACCCTCCTACGAGCAGTACTTC. Amino acid sequence: CARSLWTPSYEQYF.

CDR3 DNA: TGTGCCAGCAGTCCCCAAGAACTTGGCACTGAAGCTTTCTTT. Protein product: CASSPQELGTEAFF. The J gene is TRBJ1-1, the V gene TRBV25-1; D not resolved. This CDR3 has 14 residues. Germline CDR1 and CDR2: MGHDK and SYGVNS. V gave up 5 bases and J gave up 4 bases, with 14 bases separating them. Supplemented by reference TRBV25-1 and TRBJ1-1, the full variable domain reads EADIYQTPRYLVIGTGKKITLECSQTMGHDKMYWYQQDPGMELHLIHYSYGVNSTEKGDLSSESTVSRIRTEHFPLTLESARPSHTSQYLCASSPQELGTEAFFGQGTRLTVV.

The rearrangement joins TRBV11-2 to TRBJ2-1; D uncertain. The V gene's germline CDR1 is SGHAT and CDR2 FQNNGV. The V end was cut by 5 bases, the J end by 9 bases, with 14 bases between. The CDR3 sequence is 13 residues long. CDR3 sequence: CASSRPYPPEQFF. Written as DNA, the CDR3 is TGTGCCAGCAGCCGCCCCTACCCCCCTGAGCAGTTCTTC.

V and J are TRBV5-8 and TRBJ2-5; 11 positions agree with TRBD1. After removal of 4 bases from V and 5 bases from J, the junction contained 7 bases not matched to a gene. The CDR3 contains 15 residues. Germline assignment: CDR1 SGHTS and CDR2 YDEGEE. CDR3 region: CASSAWTGGRETQYF. Written as DNA, the CDR3 is TGTGCCAGCAGCGCCTGGACAGGGGGCAGGGAGACCCAGTACTTC.

The CDR3: CASSHPGGSGGSTDTQYF. DNA for the CDR3: TGTGCCAGCAGTCACCCGGGGGGGAGCGGGGGTAGCACAGATACGCAGTATTTT. The chain employs TRBV5-5 and TRBJ2-3; the match to TRBD2 covers 8 bases. CDR1 is SGHKS, CDR2 YYEKEE, per germline (reference sequence). V dropped 5 bases and J dropped 0; count of bases not matched to a gene: 14. The CDR3 sequence is 18 residues long.

This chain links TRBV2 with TRBJ2-3; 10 nucleotides match TRBD2. The J segment lost 8 bases and the V segment lost 5 bases, leaving 13 bases of the junction unmatched. Germline V CDR1 and CDR2: SNHLY, FYNNEI. The CDR3 runs to 16 residues. The CDR3 loop is CASSYLAGGSMGTQYF. In DNA, the CDR3 is TGTGCCAGCAGTTACTTAGCGGGAGGTTCCATGGGTACGCAGTATTTT.

This chain connects TRBV30 to TRBJ1-2; 8 bases are a match to TRBD1. The germline gives CDR1 GTSNPN, CDR2 SVGIG (reference sequence). The CDR3 contains 13 residues. J lost 4 bases, V lost 5 bases, and 6 bases had no gene match. The CDR3 is CAWAGGFGYGYTF. For the CDR3, the DNA is TGTGCCTGGGCAGGGGGCTTCGGCTATGGCTACACCTTC.

The chain recombines TRBV29-1 with TRBJ1-2; D may be TRBD1 (6 bases). Germline V gene data show CDR1 as SQVTM and CDR2 as ANQGSEA. The CDR3 has 13 residues. Between the trimmed V and J ends, which lost 5 bases and 0 bases, there was a span of 10 bases. The CDR3 reads CSVNRVSNYGYTF. CDR3 nucleotide sequence: TGCAGCGTTAACAGGGTCTCTAACTATGGCTACACCTTC.

This clone has only one observation. The chain combines TRBV4-3 with TRBJ2-3; D unresolved. V was trimmed by 4 bases and J by 2 bases, leaving 19 bases between them. The germline V gene has CDR1 LGHNA and CDR2 YSLEER. The length of the CDR3 is 17 residues. The CDR3 sequence is CASSRYDQGGTTDTQYF. The CDR3 region has the DNA TGCGCCAGCAGCCGCTACGACCAAGGCGGAACCACAGATACGCAGTATTTT.

This chain joins TRBV1 and TRBJ1-5; the table's D call TRBD1 went unverified against the DNA. TRBV1 is listed as a pseudogene. The CDR3 spans 14 residues. Here the CDR3 DNA reads TGCACCAGCAGCCAAGCAGGATTTAATCAGCCCCAGCATTTT. Its protein is CTSSQAGFNQPQHF.